The T cell receptor (beta chain) described here comes from a study of CD8+CD57+ T cells in acquired aplastic anemia (dated by TCRdb to 2016 to 2019). Background for the entire study: On average, sorted CD4+ and CD8+ cells yielded around 3.1 ug of extracted DNA, with a range of about 0.18 to 30 ug. CD8+CD57+ expansion was defined as a frequency above the mean frequency observed in healthy subjects. What the work shows at the level of the full study, not this receptor alone: Around 28 CD8+ CDR3 sequences were found to be shared between patients and controls, but these sequences appeared to be highly expressed in patients and within the immunodominant clones of the patients. No significant difference in CD8+ Simpson's diversity was found between patients and healthy controls (P=0.060).

For this clonotype: What antigen it recognizes has not been identified. The junction departs from germline at one end; a sequencing error may be responsible.

The cysteine opens and the phenylalanine closes a CDR3 of 16 amino acids. CDR3 DNA is the only sequence kept; it has 48 bases, read in frame from the first base. The CDR1 and CDR2 encoded by the germline V gene (reference sequence) are LNHDA and SQIVND. The patients picked for sequencing were ones in whom flow cytometry had shown an expansion of CD8+CD57+ cells. Every patient had a diagnosis of severe acquired aplastic anemia based on International Study of Aplastic Anemia and Agranulocytosis and Camitta criteria. No therapy had been received by the patients at the time of blood sampling. The study deep-sequenced TCR repertoires of sorted CD4+ and CD8+ blood T cells from severe aplastic anemia patients and healthy subjects. Patients were enrolled under clinicaltrials.gov protocols 00001620, 01623167, 00001397, 00071045, 00081523 and 00961064 in the USA. Ficoll-Paque density gradient centrifugation was used to isolate peripheral blood mononuclear cells. Before DNA was extracted, CD4+ and CD8+ T cells were sorted using either FACS or magnetic beads.

Profiling of TCR beta VDJ combinations and CDR3 sequences used genomic DNA as the template. TCR repertoire sequencing was run on an Illumina HiSeq 2000. On the authors' methods: Repertoire assessment relied on Simpson's diversity index, CDR3 size and DJ length profiles, and TRBV/TRBJ rearrangement plots. The most abundant DNA sequence in the deep sequencing data was taken as the immunodominant clone. CDR3 amino acid sequences were checked for sharing between subjects and were compared against published repertoires and the VDJdb database. Using fastp at Q25 and MiXCR, TCRdb reprocessed the public reads and kept productive beta chains. One record per CDR3 amino acid sequence lists the most common genes and DNA. The V and J calls reflect TCRdb's pipeline rather than the authors' work. The sample table contains about 180,000 distinct CDR3 sequences; only one count was recorded for around half of them. The ten top clones hold roughly 1.2% of the sample.

Sequencing was performed on sorted CD4+, CD8+, or CD8+CD57+ T cells (not recorded which) from PBMCs. Here the chain combines TRBV19 and TRBJ2-2; a stretch of 12 junction bases matches TRBD2. The receptor was isolated from a human donor with aplastic anemia. The DNA is as follows: TGTGCCAGTAGTTCACTAGCGGGGGGCCCCTCGAGGGAGCCGTTTTTT. Protein translation: CASSSLAGGPSREPFF.